These 11 T cell receptor beta chains originate from one sample sequenced in a study of blood T cell repertoires in COVID-19. Sequenced by immunoSEQ multiplex PCR; TCRdb stores in-frame clones only, minus some. The sample consists of tens of thousands of clones, around 90% of them appearing once. The sequenced sample consisted of peripheral blood. These receptors all come from a human donor in a cohort sampled during active COVID-19. The donor label of this sample is uncertain.

The rearrangement uses TRBV19 and TRBJ2-7; TRBD1 matches 7 bases. V dropped 5 bases and J dropped 3; count of bases not matched to a gene: 10. The CDR3 consists of 15 residues. The germline gives CDR1 LNHDA, CDR2 SQIVND (reference sequence). CDR3 in amino acids: CASSPRQGRLYEQYF. CDR3 nucleotides: TGTGCCAGTAGTCCACGACAGGGTAGGCTCTACGAGCAGTACTTC.

The chain has TRBV6-5 and TRBJ2-7; 10 nucleotides align to TRBD1. This CDR3 is 14 amino acids long. Germline V gene lookup returns CDR1 MNHEY and CDR2 SVGAGI. V trimming: 8 bases; J trimming: 6 bases; junction bases outside the gene matches: 10. The CDR3 loop is CASARDRGRGEQYF. The CDR3, as DNA: TGTGCCAGCGCAAGGGACAGGGGCCGGGGCGAGCAGTACTTC.

V is TRBV5-5 and J is TRBJ1-1, with TRBD1 matching over 7 bases. The V gene end was trimmed by 4 bases and the J gene end by 0 bases; junction bases not matched to a gene: 6. CDR1 and CDR2 from the germline V gene are SGHKS and YYEKEE (reference sequence). CDR3 size: 15 residues. The CDR3 reads CASSPQGGLNTEAFF. The CDR3 DNA reads TGTGCCAGCAGCCCTCAGGGGGGACTGAACACTGAAGCTTTCTTT.

This clone showed up just a few times. The chain employs TRBV5-1 and TRBJ1-1; D gene unclear. The CDR3 runs to 14 residues. Between the trimmed V and J ends, which lost 3 bases and 3 bases, there was a span of 12 bases. The V gene's germline CDR1 is SGHRS and CDR2 YFSETQ. CDR3 residues: CASSYLASHTEAFF. The CDR3 nucleotides are TGCGCCAGCAGCTACTTAGCCAGCCACACTGAAGCTTTCTTT.

The rearrangement uses TRBV5-1 and TRBJ1-6; 10 nucleotides agree with TRBD1. Germline CDR1 reads SGHRS; CDR2 reads YFSETQ. There are 18 residues in the CDR3. J gave up 0 bases and V 2 bases, and 5 bases lay outside the gene matches. The CDR3 here is CASSFRDRGSSYNSPLHF. In nucleotides, the CDR3 is TGCGCCAGCAGCTTCCGGGACAGGGGCAGCTCCTATAATTCACCCCTCCACTTT.

The CDR3 DNA is TGTGCCAGCAGCGTAGGGACTAGCGGGGCAGGGGCCCAGTACTTC. It is translated as CASSVGTSGAGAQYF. The chain joins TRBV9 to TRBJ2-5, with TRBD2 identical over 12 bases. V trimming: 0 bases; J trimming: 9 bases; junction bases outside the gene matches: 6. CDR1 and CDR2 (germline): SGDLS, YYNGEE. CDR3 length: 15 residues.

This clone occurred once. The CDR3 region is CASSLYTGDNEQFF. The CDR3 DNA reads as TGCGCCAGCAGCTTGTATACAGGGGACAATGAGCAGTTCTTC. V gene TRBV5-1 combines with J gene TRBJ2-1; 7 nucleotides match TRBD1. The ends lost 1 base at V and 5 bases at J; junction bases unmatched: 3. CDR1 is SGHRS and CDR2 is YFSETQ in the germline V gene. The CDR3 consists of 14 residues.

The chain employs TRBV6-1 and TRBJ1-4; D call uncertain. Germline-derived CDR1 and CDR2 are MNHNS and SASEGT. Trimming left V 3 bases short and J 0 bases short, with 8 bases between. The CDR3 runs to 15 residues. For the CDR3, the DNA is TGTGCCAGCAGTGAGTCGGTTGCAACTAATGAAAAACTGTTTTTT. This sequence encodes CASSESVATNEKLFF.

This sequence joins TRBV27 and TRBJ2-1; D possibly corresponds to TRBD2 (5 bases). The CDR3 extends over 15 amino acids. CDR1 is MNHEY, CDR2 SMNVEV, per germline (reference sequence). The germline V and J ends were trimmed by 2 bases and 5 bases, with 13 bases remaining between them. The CDR3: CASSLLREKNNEQFF. DNA of the CDR3: TGTGCCAGCAGTTTACTGAGGGAAAAAAACAATGAGCAGTTCTTC.

The chain is built from TRBV28 and TRBJ2-7; 9 nucleotides align to TRBD1. The CDR3 extends over 16 amino acids. The germline CDR1 and CDR2 sequences are MDHEN and SYDVKM. The V and J ends lost 5 bases and 1 base, in that order; junction bases with no gene match: 9. This CDR3 reads CASSPGTGKTSYEQYF. The DNA of the CDR3 is TGTGCCAGCAGTCCTGGGACAGGGAAGACATCCTACGAGCAGTACTTC.

This clone appeared a single time. V is TRBV12-3 or TRBV12-4 and J is TRBJ1-3; D possibly corresponds to TRBD1 (6 bases). The germline V and J ends were trimmed by 6 bases and 4 bases, with 10 bases remaining between them. This CDR3 is built from 13 residues. In DNA, the CDR3 is TGTGCCAGCAGAAAGGACAGCGGAAACACCATATATTTT. It specifies CASRKDSGNTIYF.